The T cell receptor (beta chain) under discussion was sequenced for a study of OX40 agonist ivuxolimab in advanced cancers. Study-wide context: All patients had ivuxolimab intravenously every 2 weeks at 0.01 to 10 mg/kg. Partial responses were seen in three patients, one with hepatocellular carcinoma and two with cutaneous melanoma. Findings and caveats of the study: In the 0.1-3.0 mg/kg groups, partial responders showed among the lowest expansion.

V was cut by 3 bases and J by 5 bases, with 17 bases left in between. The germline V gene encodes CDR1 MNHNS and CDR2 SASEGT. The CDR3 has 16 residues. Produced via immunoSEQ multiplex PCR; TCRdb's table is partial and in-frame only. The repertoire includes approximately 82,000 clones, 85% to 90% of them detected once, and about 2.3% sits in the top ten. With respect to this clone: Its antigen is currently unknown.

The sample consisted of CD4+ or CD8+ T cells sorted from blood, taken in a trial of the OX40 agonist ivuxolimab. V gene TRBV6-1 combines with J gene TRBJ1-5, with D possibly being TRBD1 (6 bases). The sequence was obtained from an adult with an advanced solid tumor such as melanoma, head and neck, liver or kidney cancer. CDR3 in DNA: TGTGCCAGCAGTGAGGATCCAGGGGCGCCCTATCAGCCCCAGCATTTT. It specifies CASSEDPGAPYQPQHF.